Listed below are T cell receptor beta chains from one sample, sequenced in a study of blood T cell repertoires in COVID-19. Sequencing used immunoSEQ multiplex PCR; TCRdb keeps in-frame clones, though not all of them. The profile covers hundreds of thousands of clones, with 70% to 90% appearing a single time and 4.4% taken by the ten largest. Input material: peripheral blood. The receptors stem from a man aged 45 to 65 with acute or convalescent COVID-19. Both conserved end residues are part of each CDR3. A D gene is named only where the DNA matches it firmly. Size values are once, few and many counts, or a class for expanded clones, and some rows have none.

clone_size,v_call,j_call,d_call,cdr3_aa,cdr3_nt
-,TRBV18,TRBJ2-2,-,CASSPRVPSGTGELFF,TGTGCCAGCTCACCACGGGTTCCTTCGGGCACCGGGGAGCTGTTTTTT
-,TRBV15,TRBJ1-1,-,CATSSGVEAFF,TGTGCCACCAGCTCCGGGGTTGAAGCTTTCTTT
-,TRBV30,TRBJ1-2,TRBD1,CAWSTPGQGHYGYTF,TGTGCCTGGAGCACCCCGGGACAGGGGCACTATGGCTACACCTTC
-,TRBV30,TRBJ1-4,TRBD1,CAWNRQGQGNEKLFF,TGTGCCTGGAACAGGCAGGGACAGGGGAATGAAAAACTGTTTTTT
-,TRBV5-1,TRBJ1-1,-,CASSLGQERRTEAFF,TGCGCCAGCAGCTTGGGACAGGAGAGGAGGACTGAAGCTTTCTTT
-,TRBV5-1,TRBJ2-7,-,CASSLAGLPRNYEQYF,TGCGCCAGCAGCTTGGCGGGACTCCCGAGGAATTACGAGCAGTACTTC
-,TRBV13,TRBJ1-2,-,CASSLGSYGYTF,TGTGCCAGCAGCTTAGGTTCTTATGGCTACACCTTC
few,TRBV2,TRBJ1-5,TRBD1,CASTGQGISQPQHF,TGTGCCAGCACGGGACAGGGTATTAGTCAGCCCCAGCATTTT
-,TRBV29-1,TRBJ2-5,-,CSVGGTQETQYF,TGCAGCGTTGGGGGCACCCAAGAGACCCAGTACTTC
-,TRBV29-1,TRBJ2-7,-,CSFRMGGPSYEQYF,TGCAGCTTCCGAATGGGGGGTCCCTCCTACGAGCAGTACTTC